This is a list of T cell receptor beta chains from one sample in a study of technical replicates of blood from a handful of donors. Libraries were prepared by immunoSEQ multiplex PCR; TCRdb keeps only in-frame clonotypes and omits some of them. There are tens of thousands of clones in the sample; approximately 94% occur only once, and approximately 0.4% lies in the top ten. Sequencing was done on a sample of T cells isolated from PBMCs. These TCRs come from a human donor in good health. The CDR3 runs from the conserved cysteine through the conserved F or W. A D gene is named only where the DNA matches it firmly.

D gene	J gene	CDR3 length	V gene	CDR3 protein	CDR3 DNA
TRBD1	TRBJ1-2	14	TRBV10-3	CAISGRDRFFGYTF	TGTGCCATCAGTGGCCGGGACAGATTTTTTGGCTACACCTTC
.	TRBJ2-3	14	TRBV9	CASSVEGGRDTQYF	TGTGCCAGCAGCGTTGAGGGGGGGAGAGATACGCAGTATTTT
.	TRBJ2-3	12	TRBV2	CASRVVTDTQYF	TGTGCCAGCAGGGTAGTCACAGATACGCAGTATTTT
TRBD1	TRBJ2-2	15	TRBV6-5	CASRTQGNSAGELFF	TGTGCCAGCAGGACACAGGGGAATTCTGCCGGGGAGCTGTTTTTT
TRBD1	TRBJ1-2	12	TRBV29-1	CSVGQGEDGYTF	TGCAGCGTCGGACAGGGAGAGGATGGCTACACCTTC
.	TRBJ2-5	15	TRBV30	CAWGPKGGEEETQYF	TGTGCCTGGGGCCCCAAAGGGGGAGAAGAAGAGACCCAGTACTTC
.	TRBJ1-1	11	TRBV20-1	CSGTTGPEAFF	TGCAGTGGTACGACAGGTCCTGAAGCTTTCTTT
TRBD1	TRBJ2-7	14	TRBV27	CASSLGTGSYEQYF	TGTGCCAGCAGTTTAGGGACAGGGTCCTACGAGCAGTACTTC
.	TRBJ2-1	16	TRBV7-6	CASSLAGAISYNEQFF	TGTGCCAGCAGCTTAGCGGGGGCCATTTCCTACAATGAGCAGTTCTTC
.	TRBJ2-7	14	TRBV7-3	CASSLEPSSYEQYF	TGTGCCAGCAGCTTGGAGCCGAGCTCCTACGAGCAGTACTTC